Presented here are 32 T cell receptor beta chains from one specimen sequenced in a study of identical twins. TCRdb passed the 5' RACE reads through MiXCR, listing each CDR3 protein once. The data show 1.5 million to 2 million distinct CDR3 sequences, about 31% seen once. The sample was cord blood. Source of these receptors: a newborn girl in good health.

This rearrangement joins TRBV12-3 or TRBV12-4 to TRBJ2-1; D remains ambiguous. The V end lost 5 bases, the J end lost 1 base, and 15 bases lay between the germline ends. CDR3 length equals 16 residues. The CDR3 region has the DNA TGTGCCAGCAGTCCACGTGGGCTGAATTCCTACAATGAGCAGTTCTTC. Protein product: CASSPRGLNSYNEQFF.

This clonotype came up a few times. The V call is TRBV20-1, the J call TRBJ1-6; 7 nucleotides match TRBD1. This CDR3 contains 14 residues. Germline CDR1 reads DFQATT; CDR2 reads SNEGSKA (reference sequence). After removal of 0 bases from V and 5 bases from J, the junction contained 1 base not matched to a gene. CDR3 region: CSARDDRDNSPLHF. The CDR3 nucleotides read TGCAGTGCTAGAGATGACAGGGATAATTCACCCCTCCACTTT.

This clonotype was counted between two and nine times. The V gene is TRBV6-2 or TRBV6-3, the J gene TRBJ2-1; 11 bases align to TRBD2. The CDR3 runs to 15 residues. The germline V gene encodes CDR1 MNHEY and CDR2 SVGEGT. Losses at the gene ends were 5 bases for V and 8 bases for J; bases not matched to a gene: 8. CDR3 in DNA: TGTGCCAGCAGTCCTACTAGCGGGAGTAGGGATGAGCAGTTCTTC. Translating it yields CASSPTSGSRDEQFF.

This clonotype was recorded a few times. J is TRBJ2-3 and V is TRBV2, with 10 bases fitting TRBD2. CDR3 size: 19 residues. The V and J ends lost 4 bases and 0 bases, in that order; junction bases with no gene match: 13. Per the germline V gene, CDR1 is SNHLY and CDR2 is FYNNEI. The CDR3 DNA follows: TGTGCCAGCAGTGTAGCGAGCGGGGGGGATCCTACTAGCACAGATACGCAGTATTTT. This gives the protein CASSVASGGDPTSTDTQYF.

V usage is TRBV19 and J usage is TRBJ1-2, with 7 bases identical to TRBD1. The CDR3 spans 14 residues. Germline V CDR1 and CDR2: LNHDA, SQIVND (reference sequence). V dropped 3 bases and J dropped 5; count of bases not matched to a gene: 6. CDR3 coding DNA: TGTGCCAGTAGTATGCGACAGGGAGAGTATGGCTACACCTTC. Translating gives CASSMRQGEYGYTF. The full variable domain, in which reference TRBV19 and TRBJ1-2 provide the parts outside the CDR3, is DGGITQSPKYLFRKEGQNVTLSCEQNLNHDAMYWYRQDPGQGLRLIYYSQIVNDFQKGDIAEGYSVSREKKESFPLTVTSAQKNPTAFYLCASSMRQGEYGYTFGSGTRLTVV.

The CDR3 reads CASRIDSGANVLTF. The CDR3 coding sequence is TGCGCCAGCAGAATCGATTCTGGGGCCAACGTCCTGACTTTC. The chain is built from TRBV5-1 and TRBJ2-6; no firm D call. Germline-derived CDR1 and CDR2 are SGHRS and YFSETQ. Trimming removed 5 bases at V and 1 base at J, with 7 bases between. This CDR3 is 14 amino acids long.

This chain joins TRBV12-3 or TRBV12-4 and TRBJ2-1; D assignment may be TRBD1 or TRBD2 (5 bases each). Trimming took 3 bases from V and 13 from J, leaving 16 bases between them. The CDR3 totals 13 residues. CDR3 nucleotide sequence: TGTGCCAGCAGTTTGGGGGAAGTGGAGACCCAGTTCTTC. This encodes CASSLGEVETQFF.

This clonotype was counted only a few times. The chain recombines TRBV20-1 with TRBJ1-4, with 7 bases lining up with TRBD1. The CDR3 is made up of 14 amino acids. Germline-derived CDR1 and CDR2 are DFQATT and SNEGSKA (reference sequence). J was trimmed by 7 bases and V by 4 bases; bases with no gene match: 9. CDR3 nucleotides: TGCAGTGCTACCCACAGGGGCGGGAGTGAAAAACTGTTTTTT. This encodes CSATHRGGSEKLFF.

This clonotype has a handful of counts. The chain is built from TRBV30 and TRBJ1-1; no clear D. The germline gives CDR1 GTSNPN, CDR2 SVGIG (reference sequence). The CDR3 has 12 residues. The V gene lost 0 bases and the J gene lost 7 bases, with 9 bases spanning the gap. CDR3: CAWSVPGIEAFF. As DNA, the CDR3 is TGTGCCTGGAGTGTACCCGGGATTGAAGCTTTCTTT.

This clonotype was seen more than once but under ten times. This chain links TRBV7-8 with TRBJ1-5; D gene unclear. The CDR3 consists of 17 residues. Per the germline V gene, CDR1 is SGHVS and CDR2 is FQNEAQ. V gave up 2 bases and J gave up 2 bases, with 16 bases separating them. CDR3 DNA sequence: TGTGCCAGCAGCTTATCGGTCTTACGGGAGGGCAATCAGCCCCAGCATTTT. Translated: CASSLSVLREGNQPQHF.

The V and J genes are TRBV10-3 and TRBJ2-1, with 11 bases identical to TRBD2. Matching the DNA end better, TRBJ2-7 makes the J call doubtful. Per germline, CDR1 ENHRY and CDR2 SYGVKD. This CDR3 comprises 14 residues. This CDR3 is CATTLAGAYNEQYF. In DNA, the CDR3 is TGTGCCACGACACTAGCGGGAGCCTACAATGAGCAGTACTTC.

The rearrangement joins TRBV5-1 to TRBJ2-2, with TRBD2 as a possible D gene (6 bases). The V gene's germline CDR1 is SGHRS and CDR2 YFSETQ. This CDR3 contains 16 residues. With 3 bases removed from V and 5 bases from J, the gap between germline ends came to 17 bases. The CDR3 loop reads CASSSRVSGGTGELFF. The CDR3 bases are TGCGCCAGCAGCTCAAGGGTGTCCGGGGGAACCGGGGAGCTGTTTTTT.

This clonotype occurred a few times. The chain employs TRBV5-6 and TRBJ1-2, with D unresolved. Germline lookup yields CDR1 SGHDT and CDR2 YYEEEE. The CDR3 has 12 residues. V was trimmed by 1 base and J by 6 bases, leaving 7 bases between them. In DNA form, the CDR3 reads TGTGCCAGCAGCTTGTTTGCAGATGGCTACACCTTC. Translating it yields CASSLFADGYTF. Full variable domain (rest looked up from reference TRBV5-6 and TRBJ1-2): DAGVTQSPTHLIKTRGQQVTLRCSPKSGHDTVSWYQQALGQGPQFIFQYYEEEERQRGNFPDRFSGHQFPNYSSELNVNALLLGDSALYLCASSLFADGYTFGSGTRLTVV.

This chain uses TRBV20-1 with TRBJ2-7; the match to TRBD2 covers 14 bases. CDR3 size: 16 residues. Germline lookup yields CDR1 DFQATT and CDR2 SNEGSKA (reference sequence). V lost 3 bases and J lost 4; bases outside the gene matches: 8. CDR3 loop: CSARNRTSGRLYEQYF. CDR3 nucleotides: TGCAGTGCTAGGAACCGGACTAGCGGGAGGTTATACGAGCAGTACTTC.

This clonotype was seen many times. V and J are TRBV11-2 and TRBJ2-7; D not resolved. V shed 2 bases and J shed 3 bases, with 14 bases lying between them. This CDR3 has 15 amino acids. The germline V gene encodes CDR1 SGHAT and CDR2 FQNNGV. The CDR3, as DNA: TGTGCCAGCAGCTTATCCTCACTGCCAGGCTACGAGCAGTACTTC. Its translation is CASSLSSLPGYEQYF. Variable domain in full (rest from reference TRBV11-2 and TRBJ2-7): EAGVAQSPRYKIIEKRQSVAFWCNPISGHATLYWYQQILGQGPKLLIQFQNNGVVDDSQLPKDRFSAERLKGVDSTLKIQPAKLEDSAVYLCASSLSSLPGYEQYFGPGTRLTVT.

The chain links TRBV27 to TRBJ1-5, with D tentatively TRBD1 (5 bases). Trimming took off 0 bases at V and 3 bases at J, with 18 bases between the two ends. This CDR3 contains 18 residues. Germline CDR1 and CDR2: MNHEY and SMNVEV (reference sequence). CDR3 DNA: TGTGCCAGCAGTTTATCGAATATAGGAGGGGTGGTCAATCAGCCCCAGCATTTT. Residues: CASSLSNIGGVVNQPQHF.

J is TRBJ2-1 and V is TRBV21-1; the DNA was not used to check the table's D call, TRBD1. TRBV21-1 is a known pseudogene. This CDR3 has 17 residues. Here the CDR3 reads CASSKGRRGPVYNEQFF. DNA for the CDR3: TGTGCCAGCAGCAAAGGGCGGCGGGGGCCAGTCTACAATGAGCAGTTCTTC.

This clonotype showed up just a few times. J is TRBJ1-1 and V is TRBV20-1; possibly TRBD1 for D (5 bases). This CDR3 spans 14 amino acids. Germline CDR1 and CDR2: DFQATT and SNEGSKA (reference sequence). Deletions cut 6 bases from V and 4 bases from J, with 18 bases between. The CDR3 DNA reads TGCAGTGCAGAGGAGGCAGGGAGGAGCACTGAAGCTTTCTTT. It codes for CSAEEAGRSTEAFF.

The V gene is TRBV5-8, the J gene TRBJ2-4; tentatively, D is TRBD2 (6 bases). The J call may be wrong; the DNA end is better matched by TRBJ2-7. In germline, CDR1 is SGHTS, CDR2 YDEGEE. This CDR3 spans 15 amino acids. CDR3 protein: CASSLWLAGPYEQYF. CDR3 in DNA: TGTGCCAGCAGCTTGTGGTTGGCGGGGCCCTACGAGCAGTACTTC.

V is TRBV20-1 and J is TRBJ2-2; D ambiguous. CDR1 is DFQATT, CDR2 SNEGSKA, per germline (reference sequence). The CDR3 loop spans 16 amino acids. With 0 bases removed from V and 1 base from J, the gap between germline ends came to 12 bases. This CDR3 is CSARDLRRGNTGELFF. CDR3 nucleotides: TGCAGTGCTAGAGATCTTCGGCGTGGGAACACCGGGGAGCTGTTTTTT.

The chain is built from TRBV28 and TRBJ1-1, with 9 bases lining up with TRBD1. After removal of 6 bases from V and 4 bases from J, the junction contained 9 bases not matched to a gene. CDR1 is MDHEN, CDR2 SYDVKM, per germline. The CDR3 loop spans 15 amino acids. The CDR3 nucleotides are TGTGCCAGCAGGGGACAGGGTGGGATCGGCACTGAAGCTTTCTTT. This gives the protein CASRGQGGIGTEAFF.

This clonotype was recorded many times. The chain combines TRBV27 with TRBJ1-2, with D hard to call. The CDR3 contains 14 residues. Germline V CDR1 and CDR2: MNHEY, SMNVEV (reference sequence). Trimming pared 0 bases from V and 2 bases from J, leaving 7 bases between. CDR3 DNA sequence: TGTGCCAGCAGTTTATCGATAGGGAACTATGGCTACACCTTC. Its translation is CASSLSIGNYGYTF.

In the case of this clonotype: One junction end disagrees with the germline gene, perhaps due to a read error. The CDR3 DNA follows: TGTGCCGGCAGTCCCCTCCACTCCAGAGGCTACACCTTC. Protein sequence: CAGSPLHSRGYTF. The rearrangement links TRBV6-5 to TRBJ1-2, with unresolved D. Germline loops: CDR1 MNHEY, CDR2 SVGAGI. This CDR3 has 13 residues.

Concerning this clonotype: A much larger clone lies one base from this, so it may be a read error. The genes are TRBV5-1 and TRBJ2-3, with D unclear. The length of the CDR3 is 15 residues. Germline lookup yields CDR1 SGHRS and CDR2 YFSETQ. CDR3 sequence: CASSLNTDNTDMQYF. The CDR3 DNA reads as TGCGCCAGCAGCCTTAATACAGACAACACAGATATGCAGTATTTT.

This chain joins TRBV4-1 and TRBJ2-3; a weak D match, TRBD2 (5 bases). Per germline, CDR1 MGHRA and CDR2 YSYEKL. Trimming took off 1 base at V and 6 bases at J, with 17 bases between the two ends. The CDR3 spans 16 residues. CDR3 loop: CASSQGGGASSDTQYF. The CDR3 coding sequence is TGCGCCAGCAGCCAAGGAGGAGGAGCGTCTTCCGATACGCAGTATTTT.

CDR3 sequence: CASSSSGQLGETQYF. The CDR3 DNA reads as TGTGCCAGCAGTTCCTCTGGACAGCTGGGGGAGACCCAGTACTTC. The chain has TRBV28 and TRBJ2-5, with a tentative D call TRBD1 (6 bases). V dropped 4 bases and J dropped 5 bases, with 17 bases sitting between them. The CDR3 sequence is 15 residues long. Germline V gene sequence: CDR1 MDHEN, CDR2 SYDVKM.

The chain uses TRBV18 and TRBJ1-3, with D unclear. Germline V gene lookup returns CDR1 KGHSH and CDR2 LQKENI. Trimming cost V 3 bases and J 0 bases, with 9 bases left between them. The length of the CDR3 is 15 residues. The CDR3 nucleotides read TGTGCCAGCTCACCGATGGTTGGCTCTGGAAACACCATATATTTT. Protein sequence: CASSPMVGSGNTIYF.

This clonotype was counted between two and nine times. The chain is built from TRBV25-1 and TRBJ2-1; D is possibly TRBD1 or TRBD2 (6 bases each). The V end lost 4 bases, the J end lost 9 bases, and 16 bases lay between the germline ends. The CDR3 consists of 14 residues. Germline V gene sequence: CDR1 MGHDK, CDR2 SYGVNS. The CDR3 coding sequence is TGTGCCAGCAGTGGGAGATACAAGGGGGGTGAGCAGTTCTTC. Amino acids: CASSGRYKGGEQFF.

The V gene is TRBV7-2, the J gene TRBJ2-3; D not certain. This CDR3 region has 14 residues. Germline values: CDR1 SGHTA, CDR2 FQGNSA. The V end lost 1 base, the J end lost 3 bases, and 8 bases lay between the germline ends. In DNA form, the CDR3 reads TGTGCCAGCAGCTTAGAGGCAGCTACAGATACGCAGTATTTT. This codes for CASSLEAATDTQYF.

This rearrangement joins TRBV20-1 to TRBJ2-1, with 8 nucleotides matching TRBD2. From germline, CDR1 is DFQATT and CDR2 SNEGSKA (reference sequence). The CDR3 is 12 amino acids. Trimming cost V 3 bases and J 6 bases; bases outside gene matches: 1. CDR3 sequence (DNA): TGCAGTGCTAGCGGGAGGGTCAATGAGCAGTTCTTC. Translation gives CSASGRVNEQFF.

Regarding this clonotype: Since a much larger clone is just one base distant, this may be a read error. The chain uses TRBV7-2 and TRBJ1-6; D gene uncertain. This CDR3 comprises 14 residues. From germline, CDR1 is SGHTA and CDR2 FQGNSA. The ends were cut back, 1 base at V and 8 bases at J, with 9 bases in the middle. The CDR3 region is CASSLVRDDSPLHF. CDR3 sequence (DNA): TGTGCCAGCAGCTTAGTCCGGGATGATTCACCCCTCCACTTT.

The J gene is TRBJ1-1, the V gene TRBV5-1; TRBD1 is a possible D gene (6 bases). Trimming pared 0 bases from V and 0 bases from J, leaving 9 bases between. There are 15 residues in the CDR3. Germline-derived CDR1 and CDR2 are SGHRS and YFSETQ. CDR3: CASSLVRDMNTEAFF. DNA for the CDR3: TGCGCCAGCAGCTTGGTCAGGGACATGAACACTGAAGCTTTCTTT. The variable domain in full, completed from reference TRBV5-1 and TRBJ1-1, reads KAGVTQTPRYLIKTRGQQVTLSCSPISGHRSVSWYQQTPGQGLQFLFEYFSETQRNKGNFPGRFSGRQFSNSRSEMNVSTLELGDSALYLCASSLVRDMNTEAFFGQGTRLTVV.